This is a list of T cell receptor beta chains from one sample in a study of CXCR3-negative and CXCR3-positive naive CD8 T cells. Reprocessing the 5' RACE reads, TCRdb reports a single entry for every CDR3 protein and omits DNA. This table lists approximately 83,000 distinct CDR3 sequences. Sequenced input: naive CXCR3- CD8+ T cells from blood. Source of these receptors: a human donor in good health. Some clones in this sample may be carry-over from other donors' samples. CDR3s include the opening cysteine and the closing phenylalanine or tryptophan.

V	J	CDR3
TRBV3-1	TRBJ2-7	CASSQVVSSYEQYF
TRBV15	TRBJ2-4	CATSSEVPKNIQYF
TRBV25-1	TRBJ2-3	CASSEYSGGGSTDTQYF
TRBV5-8	TRBJ1-1	CASWRVVSTLNTEAFF
TRBV3-1	TRBJ2-1	CASSQGAQSYNEQFF
TRBV5-1	TRBJ1-1	CASSSDRATEAFF
TRBV28	TRBJ2-7	CASSPTRTGVWNEQYF
TRBV6-2/TRBV6-3	TRBJ2-7	CASSDPGRIYEQYF
TRBV28	TRBJ2-7	CASRPLGYEQYF
TRBV28	TRBJ1-5	CASSPPGQLSNQPQHF
TRBV7-9	TRBJ2-3	CASSYRTRDPTDTQYF
TRBV7-8	TRBJ2-7	CASSLLVGDREEYGEQYF
TRBV5-1	TRBJ2-1	CASSVRTSGTSSYNEQFF
TRBV7-9	TRBJ2-7	CASSTHDSSRLYEQYF
TRBV20-1	TRBJ2-7	CSARDLQALSYEQYF
TRBV15	TRBJ2-7	CATSPSGTASSYEQYF
TRBV5-6	TRBJ2-1	CASSLAALSSYNEQFF
TRBV28	TRBJ2-1	CASSSRMDNEQFF
TRBV9	TRBJ2-1	CASSANSGTSTYNEQFF
TRBV7-9	TRBJ2-3	CASSSNRGQGLTDTQYF
TRBV28	TRBJ2-7	CASNRQGGPYEQYF
TRBV29-1	TRBJ2-7	CSVEVRPYEQYF
TRBV12-3/TRBV12-4	TRBJ2-1	CASSLEGQLYNEQFF
TRBV5-1	TRBJ2-2	CASSLGLAATGELFF
TRBV29-1	TRBJ2-5	CSVVPQGAGETQYF
TRBV5-1	TRBJ2-7	CASSLSTQEQYF
TRBV9	TRBJ1-6	CASSATSSYNSPLHF
TRBV23-1	TRBJ2-5	CASSSGRPPGTVEETQYF
TRBV3-1	TRBJ2-7	CASSQDRDSYEQYF
TRBV29-1	TRBJ2-2	CSGFLTGNTGELFF
TRBV4-1	TRBJ2-3	CASSQDPVAGAADTQYF
TRBV7-6	TRBJ2-1	CASSLPSGGNNEQFF
TRBV7-8	TRBJ1-6	CASSLRGAGSPLHF
TRBV10-2	TRBJ2-7	CASSGGFHEQYF
TRBV29-1	TRBJ2-7	CSVELQTYEQYF
TRBV6-2/TRBV6-3	TRBJ2-2	CASSTGTEAGELFF
TRBV7-8	TRBJ2-1	CASSLVAGDYNEQFF
TRBV5-5	TRBJ2-2	CASSLDVGQELFF
TRBV6-5	TRBJ2-7	CASSYQGDYPYEQYF
TRBV20-1	TRBJ2-7	CSARAASSYEQYF
TRBV28	TRBJ2-3	CASSPSGRASDTQYF
TRBV4-3	TRBJ2-3	CASSQDGDASGFDVQYF
TRBV7-2	TRBJ2-1	CASSQEGLLAVPSSYNEQFF
TRBV29-1	TRBJ2-7	CSVPGTDYEQYF
TRBV6-5	TRBJ2-1	CASSGVAAGGNNEQFF
TRBV13	TRBJ1-1	CASSLGTGFTEAFF
TRBV21-1	TRBJ2-1	CASSKHRRNEQFF
TRBV29-1	TRBJ2-7	CSVEGQGAYEQYF
TRBV7-9	TRBJ1-1	CASSLGELEAFF
TRBV7-9	TRBJ2-7	CASSLSQLAEISYEQYF
TRBV20-1	TRBJ1-1	CSASFGGNTEAFF
TRBV27	TRBJ2-7	CASSLSAGDREQYF
TRBV23-1	TRBJ2-7	CASSPGTGVYDEQYF
TRBV6-2/TRBV6-3	TRBJ2-2	CASSPSRTGELFF